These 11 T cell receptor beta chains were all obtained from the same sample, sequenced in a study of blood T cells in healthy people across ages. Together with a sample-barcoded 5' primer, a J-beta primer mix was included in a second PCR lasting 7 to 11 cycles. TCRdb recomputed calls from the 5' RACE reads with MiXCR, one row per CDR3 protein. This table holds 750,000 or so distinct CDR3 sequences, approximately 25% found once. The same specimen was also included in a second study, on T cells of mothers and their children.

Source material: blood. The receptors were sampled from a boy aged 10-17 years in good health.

This CDR3 reads CASSGRLDDRGDNQPQHF. CDR3 DNA: TGTGCCAGCAGCGGCCGGTTGGATGACAGGGGAGACAATCAGCCCCAGCATTTT. This sequence joins TRBV7-9 and TRBJ1-5, with TRBD1 matching over 8 bases. The germline CDR1 and CDR2 sequences are SEHNR and FQNEAQ (reference sequence). The junction had 15 bases not matched to a gene; V was cut back by 5 bases and J by 3 bases. The CDR3 has 18 amino acids.

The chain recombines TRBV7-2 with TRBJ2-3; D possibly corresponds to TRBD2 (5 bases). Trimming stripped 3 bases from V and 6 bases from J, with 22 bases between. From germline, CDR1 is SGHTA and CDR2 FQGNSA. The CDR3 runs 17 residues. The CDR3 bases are TGTGCCAGCAGCTTTATGCCGGGATTGTTGGGGTACGATACGCAGTATTTT. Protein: CASSFMPGLLGYDTQYF.

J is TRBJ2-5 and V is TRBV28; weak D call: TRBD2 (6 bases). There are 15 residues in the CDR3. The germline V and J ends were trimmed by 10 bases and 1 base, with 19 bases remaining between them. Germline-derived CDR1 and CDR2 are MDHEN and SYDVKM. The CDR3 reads CATEEQAGPQETQYF. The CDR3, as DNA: TGTGCCACCGAAGAACAAGCGGGTCCCCAAGAGACCCAGTACTTC.

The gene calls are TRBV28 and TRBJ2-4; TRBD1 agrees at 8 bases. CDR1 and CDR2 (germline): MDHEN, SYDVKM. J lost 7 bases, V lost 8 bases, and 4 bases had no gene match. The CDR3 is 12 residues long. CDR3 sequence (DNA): TGTGCCAGCCTGACAGGGGAGAACATTCAGTACTTC. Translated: CASLTGENIQYF.

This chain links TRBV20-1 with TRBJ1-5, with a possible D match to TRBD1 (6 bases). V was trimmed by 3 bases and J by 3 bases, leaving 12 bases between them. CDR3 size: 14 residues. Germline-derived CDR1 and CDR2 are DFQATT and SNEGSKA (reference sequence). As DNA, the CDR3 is TGCAGTGCTAGGACGGGACAATCCAATCAGCCCCAGCATTTT. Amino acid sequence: CSARTGQSNQPQHF.

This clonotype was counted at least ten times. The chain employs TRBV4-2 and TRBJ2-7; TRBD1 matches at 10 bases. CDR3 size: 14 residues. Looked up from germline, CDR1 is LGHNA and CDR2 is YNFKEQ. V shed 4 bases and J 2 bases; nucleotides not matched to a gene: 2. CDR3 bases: TGTGCCAGCAGCCCCGGGACAGGGGCCTACGAGCAGTACTTC. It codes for CASSPGTGAYEQYF.

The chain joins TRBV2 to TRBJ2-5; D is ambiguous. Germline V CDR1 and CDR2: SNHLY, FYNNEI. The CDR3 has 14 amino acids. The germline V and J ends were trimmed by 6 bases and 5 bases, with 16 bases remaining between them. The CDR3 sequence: CASSDLGESETQYF. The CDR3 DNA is TGTGCCAGCAGCGACCTAGGCGAGAGCGAGACCCAGTACTTC.

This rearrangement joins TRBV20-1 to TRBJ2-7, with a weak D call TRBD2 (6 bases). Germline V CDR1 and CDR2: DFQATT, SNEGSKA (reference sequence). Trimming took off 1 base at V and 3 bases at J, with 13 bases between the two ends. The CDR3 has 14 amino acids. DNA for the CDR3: TGCAGTGCTAGAGGCCGGGGGAACAACTACGAGCAGTACTTC. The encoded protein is CSARGRGNNYEQYF.

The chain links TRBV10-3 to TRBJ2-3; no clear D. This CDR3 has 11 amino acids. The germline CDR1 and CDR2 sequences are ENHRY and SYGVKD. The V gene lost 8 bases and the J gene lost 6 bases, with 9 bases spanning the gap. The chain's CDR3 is CAIGPEDTQYF. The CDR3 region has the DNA TGTGCCATCGGGCCGGAGGATACGCAGTATTTT.

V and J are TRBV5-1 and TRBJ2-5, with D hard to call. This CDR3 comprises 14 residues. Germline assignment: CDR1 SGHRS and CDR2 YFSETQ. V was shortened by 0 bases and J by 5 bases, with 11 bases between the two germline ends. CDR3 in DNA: TGCGCCAGCAGCTTGGCTACCGAGTGGGAGACCCAGTACTTC. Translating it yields CASSLATEWETQYF.

The CDR3 DNA reads TGTGCCATAGAACGAGGACAGGGAGGCTATGGCTACACCTTC. Protein product: CAIERGQGGYGYTF. This chain links TRBV10-3 with TRBJ1-2; 8 bases line up with TRBD1. The CDR3 consists of 14 residues. Germline V CDR1 and CDR2: ENHRY, SYGVKD. J was trimmed by 4 bases and V by 9 bases; bases with no gene match: 10.